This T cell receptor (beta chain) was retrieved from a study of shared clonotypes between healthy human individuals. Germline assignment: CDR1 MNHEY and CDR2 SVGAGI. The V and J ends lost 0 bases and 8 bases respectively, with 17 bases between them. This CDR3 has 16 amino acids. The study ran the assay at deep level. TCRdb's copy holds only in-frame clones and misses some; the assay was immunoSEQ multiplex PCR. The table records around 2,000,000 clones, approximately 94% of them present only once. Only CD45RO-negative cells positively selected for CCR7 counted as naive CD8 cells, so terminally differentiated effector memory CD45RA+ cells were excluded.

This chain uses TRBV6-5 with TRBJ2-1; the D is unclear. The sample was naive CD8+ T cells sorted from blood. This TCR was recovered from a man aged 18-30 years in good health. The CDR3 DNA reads TGTGCCAGCAGTTACTCCCCTGGCGCAGAGTTTTATGAGCAGTTCTTC. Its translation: CASSYSPGAEFYEQFF.